The sequence of this T cell receptor beta chain was determined in a study of cytomegalovirus exposure and HLA in healthy donors. Findings of the study overall: The authors later found TCR association rates varying by HLA locus, with DRB1 most and HLA-C fewest. Links to common viral pathogens appeared, in a later analysis, for several of the most significant clusters.

Remarks on this clone: Its antigen is unknown.

In the PCR, 60 Vbeta and 13 Jbeta primers were used. Clones were sequenced by immunoSEQ multiplex PCR, and TCRdb holds only the in-frame ones, with some missing. The sample holds about 200,000 clones, over 75% seen once. The V end lost 4 bases, the J end lost 5 bases, and 19 bases lay between the germline ends. Germline loops: CDR1 SGHTS, CDR2 YDEGEE. The CDR3 totals 15 residues. The origin of this receptor is a woman in her twenties or thirties in good health and CMV-seronegative. The V and J genes are TRBV5-8 and TRBJ2-7; a weak D match, TRBD1 (6 bases). The specimen was PBMCs. The CDR3 reads CASSPRDRIRNEQYF. CDR3 nucleotides: TGTGCCAGCAGCCCAAGAGACAGGATTCGGAACGAGCAGTACTTC.